This passage covers 22 T cell receptor beta chains from one sample sequenced in a study of blood T cell repertoires in COVID-19. Here immunoSEQ multiplex PCR was the method, and the copy in TCRdb shows in-frame clones only, minus some. Altogether about 150,000 clones are present, over 70% being singletons, with the ten largest covering approximately 5.3%. Material: PBMCs or T cells enriched from blood (not recorded which). All receptors derive from a man between 65 and 85 years old who had been exposed to COVID-19.

This sequence joins TRBV2 and TRBJ1-6; TRBD1 agrees at 7 bases. Looked up from germline, CDR1 is SNHLY and CDR2 is FYNNEI. The CDR3 sequence is 14 residues long. The V gene end was trimmed by 6 bases and the J gene end by 6 bases; junction bases not matched to a gene: 5. CDR3 sequence reads: CASRTGTVNSPLHF. As DNA, the CDR3 is TGTGCCAGCAGAACCGGGACAGTTAATTCACCCCTCCACTTT.

The chain links TRBV19 to TRBJ1-5, with D perhaps TRBD1 (5 bases). Germline V CDR1 and CDR2: LNHDA, SQIVND (reference sequence). The V end lost 5 bases, the J end lost 0 bases, and 14 bases lay between the germline ends. The CDR3 is 16 residues long. The CDR3 loop reads CASSLPTVNSNQPQHF. As DNA, the CDR3 is TGTGCCAGTAGTTTGCCGACAGTTAATAGCAATCAGCCCCAGCATTTT.

The chain couples TRBV21-1 to TRBJ1-2; the table's TRBD1 call for D was not verified on the DNA. TRBV21-1 is annotated as a pseudogene. The CDR3 is made up of 18 amino acids. CDR3 DNA: TGTGCCAGCACCCGAAGGGGGGACAGGGGGCGATTAGGATATGGCTACACCTTC. It yields the protein CASTRRGDRGRLGYGYTF.

The chain links TRBV6-2 or TRBV6-3 to TRBJ2-7; 13 bases match TRBD2. Per the germline V gene, CDR1 is MNHEY and CDR2 is SVGEGT. This CDR3 spans 17 amino acids. Trimming at V came to 2 bases and at J to 2 bases, leaving 6 bases not matched to a gene. The CDR3 nucleotides read TGTGCCAGCAGTTACCTCACCGGGACTAGCGGGACCTACGAGCAGTACTTC. It yields the protein CASSYLTGTSGTYEQYF.

The DNA of the CDR3 is TGTGCCAGCAGCGTAGACCCACTCGGGGATAATTCACCCCTCCACTTT. This translates into CASSVDPLGDNSPLHF. The V gene is TRBV9, the J gene TRBJ1-6; D is ambiguous. This CDR3 is 16 amino acids long. CDR1 is SGDLS, CDR2 YYNGEE, per germline. The V and J ends lost 0 bases and 5 bases respectively, with 12 bases between them.

The chain links TRBV7-2 to TRBJ1-2, with 7 bases lining up with TRBD1. Germline-derived CDR1 and CDR2 are SGHTA and FQGNSA. V dropped 4 bases and J dropped 6; count of bases not matched to a gene: 11. This CDR3 has 15 residues. CDR3 coding DNA: TGTGCCAGCAGCTCCTACTCGACAGGGAGAGATGGCTACACCTTC. Translated: CASSSYSTGRDGYTF.

The chain carries TRBV7-9 and TRBJ2-2, with a tentative D call TRBD2 (5 bases). CDR1 is SEHNR, CDR2 FQNEAQ, per germline (reference sequence). The ends were cut back, 2 bases at V and 6 bases at J, with 13 bases in the middle. The CDR3 has 15 residues. CDR3 sequence: CASSLNKLGPGELFF. CDR3 nucleotides: TGTGCCAGCAGCTTAAATAAACTAGGCCCCGGGGAGCTGTTTTTT.

V is TRBV11-2 and J is TRBJ1-1; no clear D gene. Per germline, CDR1 SGHAT and CDR2 FQNNGV. Trimming left V 3 bases short and J 6 bases short, with 11 bases between. The CDR3 runs to 13 residues. CDR3 DNA sequence: TGTGCCAGCAGCTTGTTCAGTCGGGCTGAAGCTTTCTTT. Translating gives CASSLFSRAEAFF.

The rearrangement uses TRBV9 and TRBJ1-3, with unresolved D. CDR3 size: 15 residues. Per germline, CDR1 SGDLS and CDR2 YYNGEE. V shed 3 bases and J shed 2 bases, with 12 bases lying between them. The CDR3, as DNA: TGTGCCAGCAGCGCCCTCCCGGGTCCTGGAAACACCATATATTTT. It specifies CASSALPGPGNTIYF.

V and J are TRBV7-9 and TRBJ2-5; D remains ambiguous. V lost 1 base and J lost 6, with 21 bases in between. Germline V gene data show CDR1 as SEHNR and CDR2 as FQNEAQ (reference sequence). This CDR3 is 17 amino acids long. CDR3 loop: CASSLDKERALGKTQYF. The CDR3 nucleotides read TGTGCCAGCAGCTTAGATAAGGAGCGCGCCCTTGGCAAGACCCAGTACTTC.

Only a few counts were recorded for this clone. The CDR3 DNA sequence: TGTGCCATCAGTGAGGGACTAGCGGGAGCAAGGCCAGATACGCAGTATTTT. Its protein is CAISEGLAGARPDTQYF. The genes are TRBV10-3 and TRBJ2-3; 13 bases align to TRBD2. Trimming cost V 2 bases and J 4 bases; bases outside gene matches: 6. CDR1 ENHRY and CDR2 SYGVKD come from the germline V gene. This CDR3 spans 17 amino acids.

The V and J genes are TRBV5-1 and TRBJ2-2; TRBD2 aligns across 13 bases. The V gene's germline CDR1 is SGHRS and CDR2 YFSETQ. There are 20 residues in the CDR3. The V gene end was trimmed by 0 bases and the J gene end by 6 bases; junction bases not matched to a gene: 14. In nucleotides, the CDR3 is TGCGCCAGCAGCTTGGTGTCCCGGACTAGCGGGAGTATCGCGGCCGGGGAGCTGTTTTTT. It specifies CASSLVSRTSGSIAAGELFF.

This chain uses TRBV4-2 with TRBJ2-7; TRBD2 matches at 11 bases. This CDR3 spans 20 amino acids. Germline lookup yields CDR1 LGHNA and CDR2 YNFKEQ. V lost 0 bases, J lost 0 bases, and 13 bases stayed unmatched. Written as DNA, the CDR3 is TGTGCCAGCAGCCAAGATTCAGTGGGTCGCACTAGCGGGGGCTCCTACGAGCAGTACTTC. Residues: CASSQDSVGRTSGGSYEQYF.

The chain has TRBV11-2 and TRBJ2-7, with D unclear. CDR1 is SGHAT, CDR2 FQNNGV, per germline. Trimming took 1 base from V and 6 from J, leaving 4 bases between them. The CDR3 extends over 11 amino acids. In DNA form, the CDR3 reads TGTGCCAGCAGCTTAGCCGGCGAGCAGTACTTC. It is translated as CASSLAGEQYF.

The rearrangement links TRBV27 to TRBJ1-3, with 7 bases matching TRBD1. The germline V gene encodes CDR1 MNHEY and CDR2 SMNVEV (reference sequence). This CDR3 has 15 amino acids. V shed 3 bases, J shed 4 bases, and the junction held 6 bases outside the gene matches. CDR3 residues: CASSFRTGQGNTIYF. The CDR3 region has the DNA TGTGCCAGCAGTTTTCGGACAGGACAAGGAAACACCATATATTTT.

The J gene is TRBJ2-4, the V gene TRBV6-5; a possible D gene is TRBD1 (6 bases). The CDR3 loop spans 14 amino acids. The germline V gene has CDR1 MNHEY and CDR2 SVGAGI. V lost 6 bases and J 9 bases, leaving 18 bases between the germline ends. This CDR3 reads CASRLQGMEAIQYF. The CDR3 bases are TGTGCCAGCAGATTACAGGGAATGGAGGCCATTCAGTACTTC.

Only a few counts were recorded for this clone. V gene TRBV28 combines with J gene TRBJ1-6; 7 nucleotides align to TRBD1. Germline V gives CDR1 MDHEN, CDR2 SYDVKM. Trimming removed 7 bases from V and 7 bases from J; junction bases left unmatched: 4. The CDR3 runs 13 residues. In DNA, the CDR3 is TGTGCCAGCATCCGGGACAGCAATTCACCCCTCCACTTT. Translation gives CASIRDSNSPLHF.

The chain couples TRBV18 to TRBJ1-6; D may be TRBD1 (6 bases). The CDR3 consists of 15 residues. The V end was cut by 0 bases, the J end by 6 bases, with 9 bases between. Germline assignment: CDR1 KGHSH and CDR2 LQKENI. The CDR3 region is CASSPPGQPNSPLHF. In DNA, the CDR3 is TGTGCCAGCTCACCACCAGGACAGCCTAATTCACCCCTCCACTTT.

The chain couples TRBV7-2 to TRBJ2-7; 8 bases match TRBD2. The CDR3 is 17 residues long. Looked up from germline, CDR1 is SGHTA and CDR2 is FQGNSA. V was clipped by 0 bases and J by 0 bases; unmatched bases: 7. The CDR3 DNA is TGTGCCAGCAGCTTAGCCCCCCGGGGGGGCCCCTCCTACGAGCAGTACTTC. Translating it yields CASSLAPRGGPSYEQYF.

The rearrangement links TRBV28 to TRBJ1-1; 9 bases line up with TRBD1. Germline V gene sequence: CDR1 MDHEN, CDR2 SYDVKM. This CDR3 has 14 amino acids. V lost 5 bases and J lost 3; bases outside the gene matches: 4. CDR3 residues: CASSPTGGDTEAFF. The CDR3 DNA sequence: TGTGCCAGCAGTCCGACAGGGGGGGACACTGAAGCTTTCTTT.

The V and J genes are TRBV21-1 and TRBJ2-1; the table's D call of TRBD1 was not tested on the DNA. TRBV21-1 is termed a pseudogene. CDR3 length equals 20 residues. CDR3 sequence reads: CASSKEKGELQPPSYNEQFF. The DNA of the CDR3 is TGTGCCAGCAGCAAAGAGAAGGGGGAACTCCAGCCCCCCTCCTACAATGAGCAGTTCTTC.

This clone has only one observation. This sequence joins TRBV27 and TRBJ1-2; 7 positions match TRBD1. With 3 bases clipped from V and 6 bases from J, the junction kept 1 base outside the gene matches. The CDR3 contains 12 residues. Germline values: CDR1 MNHEY, CDR2 SMNVEV (reference sequence). Here the CDR3 DNA reads TGTGCCAGCAGTTTTACAGGGGATGGCTACACCTTC. Its translation is CASSFTGDGYTF.